These 24 T cell receptor beta chains were sequenced from one sample in a study of PD-L1 blockade in urothelial cancer. Method: immunoSEQ multiplex PCR; TCRdb's copy keeps in-frame clones and lacks some. The repertoire has approximately 94,000 clones, around 90% of them found once; the top ten carry about 2%. The time point is: pretreatment peripheral blood. This specimen consisted of PBMCs, obtained around atezolizumab (anti-PD-L1) treatment. Source of these receptors: a man aged 55 to 69 with urothelial cancer.

This rearrangement joins TRBV5-4 to TRBJ2-3, with TRBD2 as a possible D gene (5 bases). V shed 0 bases and J shed 4 bases, with 18 bases lying between them. Germline V lookup: CDR1 SGHNT, CDR2 YYREEE (reference sequence). The CDR3 length is 17 residues. CDR3 DNA sequence: TGTGCCAGCAGCTTGGGCGGGTGGGGTAGCCGGTCAGATACGCAGTATTTT. It specifies CASSLGGWGSRSDTQYF. Looking up the rest from reference TRBV5-4 and TRBJ2-3 gives the full variable domain: ETGVTQSPTHLIKTRGQQVTLRCSSQSGHNTVSWYQQALGQGPQFIFQYYREEENGRGNFPPRFSGLQFPNYSSELNVNALELDDSALYLCASSLGGWGSRSDTQYFGPGTRLTVL.

V usage is TRBV7-9 and J usage is TRBJ1-1; possible D gene TRBD1, 5 bases. The CDR3 is 15 residues long. The V and J ends lost 7 bases and 1 base respectively, with 16 bases between them. Looked up from germline, CDR1 is SEHNR and CDR2 is FQNEAQ (reference sequence). The DNA for the CDR3 is TGTGCCAGCAAAAAGGGGAGGACCGCGAACACTGAAGCTTTCTTT. This sequence encodes CASKKGRTANTEAFF. Full variable domain (outside the CDR3, taken from reference TRBV7-9 and TRBJ1-1): DTGVSQNPRHKITKRGQNVTFRCDPISEHNRLYWYRQTLGQGPEFLTYFQNEAQLEKSRLLSDRFSAERPKGSFSTLEIQRTEQGDSAMYLCASKKGRTANTEAFFGQGTRLTVV.

The J gene is TRBJ2-5, the V gene TRBV12-5, with a tentative D call TRBD1 (6 bases). This CDR3 comprises 15 residues. The V gene lost 5 bases and the J gene lost 4 bases, with 17 bases spanning the gap. The germline V gene encodes CDR1 LGHNT and CDR2 FRNRAP. CDR3 region: CASGAAGVVGETQYF. CDR3 bases: TGTGCTAGTGGTGCCGCAGGGGTCGTGGGAGAGACCCAGTACTTC.

This clone was observed a single time. The rearrangement links TRBV11-3 to TRBJ2-1, with 8 bases aligning to TRBD2. After removal of 0 bases from V and 7 bases from J, the junction contained 8 bases not matched to a gene. The CDR3 has 16 amino acids. CDR1 and CDR2 from the germline V gene are SGHNT and YENEEA. CDR3 sequence reads: CASSLEGSSGYNEQFF. The DNA for the CDR3 is TGTGCCAGCAGCTTAGAGGGTTCTAGCGGGTATAATGAGCAGTTCTTC.

This sequence joins TRBV29-1 and TRBJ2-7; the D is unclear. Germline V gene lookup returns CDR1 SQVTM and CDR2 ANQGSEA. The length of the CDR3 is 11 residues. The germline V and J ends were trimmed by 6 bases and 4 bases, with 10 bases remaining between them. The CDR3 here is CSVRSRYEQYF. The CDR3 bases are TGCAGCGTCCGCTCCCGGTACGAGCAGTACTTC.

This chain uses TRBV21-1 with TRBJ2-1; the table assigns TRBD2, which was not confirmed against the DNA. TRBV21-1 is a pseudogene segment. The CDR3 loop spans 16 amino acids. The CDR3: CASSKIAASSYNEQFF. The CDR3 DNA reads TGTGCCAGCAGCAAAATAGCGGCTAGCTCCTACAATGAGCAGTTCTTC.

This rearrangement joins TRBV6-1 to TRBJ2-7; tentative D call: TRBD1 (6 bases). Between the trimmed V and J ends, which lost 3 bases and 3 bases, there was a span of 12 bases. CDR1 is MNHNS and CDR2 is SASEGT in the germline V gene. The CDR3 is made up of 14 amino acids. The CDR3 sequence: CASSDSAGVYEQYF. For the CDR3, the DNA is TGTGCCAGCAGTGATTCGGCAGGGGTCTACGAGCAGTACTTC.

The chain joins TRBV6-5 to TRBJ1-5, with 11 positions matching TRBD1. Germline assignment: CDR1 MNHEY and CDR2 SVGAGI. The CDR3 has 15 amino acids. V dropped 5 bases and J dropped 1; count of bases not matched to a gene: 1. The CDR3 region has the DNA TGTGCCAGCAGTGGGACAGGGGGGAGCAATCAGCCCCAGCATTTT. Translated, it gives CASSGTGGSNQPQHF.

This clone has only one observation. V and J are TRBV5-4 and TRBJ1-2; 7 positions match TRBD1. In germline, CDR1 is SGHNT, CDR2 YYREEE (reference sequence). The length of the CDR3 is 15 residues. V shed 2 bases, J shed 4 bases, and the junction held 8 bases outside the gene matches. The CDR3 protein is CASSFSGTDTYGYTF. CDR3 DNA sequence: TGTGCCAGCAGCTTTTCCGGGACAGACACCTATGGCTACACCTTC.

The chain is built from TRBV15 and TRBJ2-3; TRBD1 aligns across 7 bases. CDR1 LNHNV and CDR2 YYDKDF come from the germline V gene (reference sequence). CDR3 length: 19 residues. V shed 1 base, J shed 1 base, and the junction held 14 bases outside the gene matches. The CDR3 coding sequence is TGTGCCACCAGCAGAGGTCCCCCTCGTAACAGGGGTGGCACAGATACGCAGTATTTT. Translated, it gives CATSRGPPRNRGGTDTQYF.

The rearrangement joins TRBV6-1 to TRBJ1-5, with D tentatively TRBD1 (5 bases). The germline V gene encodes CDR1 MNHNS and CDR2 SASEGT. This CDR3 is 16 amino acids long. Trimming removed 2 bases from V and 6 bases from J, with 17 bases in between. CDR3 region: CASSETLRGMGQPQHF. The CDR3 bases are TGTGCCAGCAGTGAAACGTTAAGGGGAATGGGTCAGCCCCAGCATTTT.

CDR3 bases: TGTGCCAGCAGCCTCGACAGAAAAAACATTCAGTACTTC. It encodes CASSLDRKNIQYF. V gene TRBV6-5 combines with J gene TRBJ2-4; D possibly corresponds to TRBD1 (5 bases). The CDR3 is 13 residues long. CDR1 MNHEY and CDR2 SVGAGI come from the germline V gene. V was cut by 6 bases and J by 4 bases, with 10 bases left in between.

The chain couples TRBV9 to TRBJ2-2; D is perhaps TRBD2 (6 bases). The CDR3 spans 16 residues. Germline-derived CDR1 and CDR2 are SGDLS and YYNGEE. V gave up 3 bases and J gave up 0 bases, with 12 bases separating them. CDR3 coding DNA: TGTGCCAGCAGCGGGGGGGAAAGGGCGAACACCGGGGAGCTGTTTTTT. It codes for CASSGGERANTGELFF. Full variable domain (rest looked up from reference TRBV9 and TRBJ2-2): DSGVTQTPKHLITATGQRVTLRCSPRSGDLSVYWYQQSLDQGLQFLIQYYNGEERAKGNILERFSAQQFPDLHSELNLSSLELGDSALYFCASSGGERANTGELFFGEGSRLTVL.

The chain is built from TRBV5-6 and TRBJ2-5; D not certain. Trimming stripped 4 bases from V and 4 bases from J, with 20 bases between. Germline V gene lookup returns CDR1 SGHDT and CDR2 YYEEEE. This CDR3 comprises 16 residues. The CDR3 reads CASSLDGSRYGETQYF. DNA for the CDR3: TGTGCCAGCAGCCTGGACGGTAGTCGCTACGGAGAGACCCAGTACTTC.

J is TRBJ2-5 and V is TRBV10-3; maybe TRBD2 (7 bases). Deletions cut 4 bases from V and 5 bases from J, with 11 bases between. Germline loops: CDR1 ENHRY, CDR2 SYGVKD. The CDR3 has 13 residues. CDR3 amino acids: CAISGTRGETQYF. CDR3 DNA: TGTGCCATCAGTGGGACTAGGGGGGAGACCCAGTACTTC.

The V call is TRBV6-6, the J call TRBJ1-1, with 7 bases fitting TRBD1. The germline CDR1 and CDR2 sequences are MNHNY and SVGAGI (reference sequence). J was trimmed by 3 bases and V by 2 bases; bases with no gene match: 6. The CDR3 extends over 15 amino acids. CDR3 nucleotide sequence: TGTGCCAGCAGTTACCCTCCTGACAGGGACACTGAAGCTTTCTTT. Translating gives CASSYPPDRDTEAFF.

In this sample, this clone turned up a few times. The J gene is TRBJ2-3, the V gene TRBV7-2, with 7 bases matching TRBD2. Per the germline V gene, CDR1 is SGHTA and CDR2 is FQGNSA. CDR3 size: 15 residues. V gave up 2 bases and J gave up 4 bases; unmatched junction bases: 6. CDR3 region: CASSLSSGAADTQYF. The CDR3 coding sequence is TGTGCCAGCAGCTTATCGAGCGGGGCGGCAGATACGCAGTATTTT.

This clone was counted a single time. The chain recombines TRBV19 with TRBJ1-2, with 8 bases lining up with TRBD1. Germline-derived CDR1 and CDR2 are LNHDA and SQIVND (reference sequence). With 5 bases clipped from V and 2 bases from J, the junction kept 1 base outside the gene matches. This CDR3 has 13 residues. The CDR3 region is CASSGTGNYGYTF. The CDR3 DNA follows: TGTGCCAGTAGTGGGACAGGAAACTATGGCTACACCTTC.

This clone has just a few counts. The chain joins TRBV7-9 to TRBJ2-1; possibly TRBD2 for D (5 bases). Germline assignment: CDR1 SEHNR and CDR2 FQNEAQ (reference sequence). Between the trimmed V and J ends, which lost 5 bases and 1 base, there was a span of 9 bases. The CDR3 is 14 residues long. Here the CDR3 DNA reads TGTGCCAGCAGCGATTCGGGGTCCTACAATGAGCAGTTCTTC. Protein sequence: CASSDSGSYNEQFF.

The chain couples TRBV27 to TRBJ2-4; 12 nucleotides align to TRBD2. The germline V gene encodes CDR1 MNHEY and CDR2 SMNVEV (reference sequence). The V gene end was trimmed by 7 bases and the J gene end by 5 bases; junction bases not matched to a gene: 6. This CDR3 is built from 15 residues. In DNA, the CDR3 is TGTGCCAGCACCGAACTAGCGGGAGGTCAAAACATTCAGTACTTC. It yields the protein CASTELAGGQNIQYF.

CDR3 sequence: CASSGRGGFGDSPLHF. The CDR3 DNA is TGTGCCAGCAGTGGTAGGGGAGGCTTTGGGGATTCACCCCTCCACTTT. The chain uses TRBV25-1 and TRBJ1-6; D is perhaps TRBD1 (5 bases). V was cut by 4 bases and J by 8 bases, with 18 bases left in between. This CDR3 is 16 amino acids long. Per germline, CDR1 MGHDK and CDR2 SYGVNS.

The chain has TRBV11-2 and TRBJ2-2; 16 nucleotides align to TRBD2. The germline CDR1 and CDR2 sequences are SGHAT and FQNNGV. V gave up 3 bases and J gave up 4 bases; unmatched junction bases: 5. The CDR3 has 18 residues. CDR3 amino acids: CASSLGLAGGPGTGELFF. CDR3 in DNA: TGTGCCAGCAGCTTGGGACTAGCGGGAGGGCCGGGCACCGGGGAGCTGTTTTTT.

A few counts support this clone. The chain couples TRBV19 to TRBJ1-6, with TRBD1 matching over 7 bases. Germline loops: CDR1 LNHDA, CDR2 SQIVND (reference sequence). V dropped 9 bases and J dropped 9; count of bases not matched to a gene: 14. The CDR3 contains 15 residues. The chain's CDR3 is CASTGVDQSSSPLHF. The CDR3 DNA reads as TGTGCCAGCACAGGGGTAGATCAATCTTCTTCACCCCTCCACTTT.

The chain recombines TRBV2 with TRBJ2-7; D might be TRBD1 (6 bases). The germline V and J ends were trimmed by 7 bases and 3 bases, with 13 bases remaining between them. CDR3 length equals 13 residues. CDR1 is SNHLY and CDR2 is FYNNEI in the germline V gene. CDR3 nucleotides: TGTGCCAGCACCAACCCAGGGGTCTACGAGCAGTACTTC. It translates to CASTNPGVYEQYF.